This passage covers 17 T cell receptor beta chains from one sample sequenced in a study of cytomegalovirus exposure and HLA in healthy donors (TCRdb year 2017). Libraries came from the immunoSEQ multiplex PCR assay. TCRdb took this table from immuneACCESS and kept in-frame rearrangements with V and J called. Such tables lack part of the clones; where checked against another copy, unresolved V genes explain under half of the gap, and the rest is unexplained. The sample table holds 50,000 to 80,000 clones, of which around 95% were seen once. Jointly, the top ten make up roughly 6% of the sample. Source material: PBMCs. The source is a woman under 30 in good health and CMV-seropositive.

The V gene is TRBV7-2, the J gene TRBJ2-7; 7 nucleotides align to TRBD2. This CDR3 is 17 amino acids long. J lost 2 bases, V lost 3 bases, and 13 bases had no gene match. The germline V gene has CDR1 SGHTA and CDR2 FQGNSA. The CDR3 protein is CASSFQAGLQIPYEQYF. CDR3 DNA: TGTGCCAGCAGCTTCCAAGCGGGACTACAGATTCCCTACGAGCAGTACTTC.

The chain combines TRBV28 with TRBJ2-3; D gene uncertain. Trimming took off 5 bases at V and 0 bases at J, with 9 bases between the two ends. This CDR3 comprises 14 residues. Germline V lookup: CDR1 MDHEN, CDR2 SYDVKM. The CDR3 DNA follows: TGTGCCAGCAGTCGCATCACTAGCACAGATACGCAGTATTTT. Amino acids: CASSRITSTDTQYF.

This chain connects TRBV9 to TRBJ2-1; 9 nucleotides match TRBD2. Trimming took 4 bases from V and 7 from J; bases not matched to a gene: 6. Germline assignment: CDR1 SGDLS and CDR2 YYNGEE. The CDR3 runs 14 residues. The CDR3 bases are TGTGCCAGCAGCACGGGACTAGCCTTAAATGAGCAGTTCTTC. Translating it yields CASSTGLALNEQFF.

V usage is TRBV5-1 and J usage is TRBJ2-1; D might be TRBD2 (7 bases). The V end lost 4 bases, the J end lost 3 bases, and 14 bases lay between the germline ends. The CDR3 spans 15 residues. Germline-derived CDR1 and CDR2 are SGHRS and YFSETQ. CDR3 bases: TGCGCCAGCAGCGGGATGGGGGGGCGCTACAATGAGCAGTTCTTC. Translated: CASSGMGGRYNEQFF. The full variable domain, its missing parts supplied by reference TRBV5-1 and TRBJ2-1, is KAGVTQTPRYLIKTRGQQVTLSCSPISGHRSVSWYQQTPGQGLQFLFEYFSETQRNKGNFPGRFSGRQFSNSRSEMNVSTLELGDSALYLCASSGMGGRYNEQFFGPGTRLTVL.

The CDR3 region is CASSLAWTGQTYNEQFF. For the CDR3, the DNA is TGCGCCAGCAGCTTGGCCTGGACAGGCCAAACCTACAATGAGCAGTTCTTC. The rearrangement links TRBV5-1 to TRBJ2-1, with 7 nucleotides matching TRBD1. CDR3 length equals 17 residues. Losses at the gene ends were 0 bases for V and 2 bases for J; bases not matched to a gene: 8. The germline gives CDR1 SGHRS, CDR2 YFSETQ.

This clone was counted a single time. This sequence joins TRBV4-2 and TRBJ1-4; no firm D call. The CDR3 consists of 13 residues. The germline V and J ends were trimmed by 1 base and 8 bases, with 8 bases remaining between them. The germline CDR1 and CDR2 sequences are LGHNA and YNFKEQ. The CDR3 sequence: CASSQVAPEKLFF. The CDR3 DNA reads TGTGCCAGCAGCCAAGTGGCCCCCGAAAAACTGTTTTTT.

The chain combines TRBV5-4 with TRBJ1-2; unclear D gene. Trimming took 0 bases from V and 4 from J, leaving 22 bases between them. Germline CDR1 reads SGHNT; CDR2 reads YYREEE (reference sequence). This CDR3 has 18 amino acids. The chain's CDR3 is CASSLGPISGTLRYGYTF. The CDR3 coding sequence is TGTGCCAGCAGCTTGGGCCCCATCTCCGGTACGCTCCGCTATGGCTACACCTTC. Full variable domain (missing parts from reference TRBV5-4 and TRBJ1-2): ETGVTQSPTHLIKTRGQQVTLRCSSQSGHNTVSWYQQALGQGPQFIFQYYREEENGRGNFPPRFSGLQFPNYSSELNVNALELDDSALYLCASSLGPISGTLRYGYTFGSGTRLTVV.

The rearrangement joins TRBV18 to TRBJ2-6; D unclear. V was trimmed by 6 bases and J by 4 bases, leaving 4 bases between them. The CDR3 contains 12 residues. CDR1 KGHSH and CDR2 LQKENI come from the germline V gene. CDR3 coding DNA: TGTGCCAGCTCCCAAGGGGCCAACGTCCTGACTTTC. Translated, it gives CASSQGANVLTF.

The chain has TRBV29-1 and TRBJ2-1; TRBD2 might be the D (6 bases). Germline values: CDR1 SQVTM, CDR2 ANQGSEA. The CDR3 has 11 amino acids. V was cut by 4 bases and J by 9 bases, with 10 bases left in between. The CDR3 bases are TGCAGCGTTGGGTCCGGGGGTGAGCAGTTCTTC. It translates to CSVGSGGEQFF.

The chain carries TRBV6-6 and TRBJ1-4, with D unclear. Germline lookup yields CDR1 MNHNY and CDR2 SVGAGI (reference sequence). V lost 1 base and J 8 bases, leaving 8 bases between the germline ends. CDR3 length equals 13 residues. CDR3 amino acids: CASSYLEGEKLFF. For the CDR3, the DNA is TGTGCCAGCAGTTACTTGGAGGGAGAAAAACTGTTTTTT.

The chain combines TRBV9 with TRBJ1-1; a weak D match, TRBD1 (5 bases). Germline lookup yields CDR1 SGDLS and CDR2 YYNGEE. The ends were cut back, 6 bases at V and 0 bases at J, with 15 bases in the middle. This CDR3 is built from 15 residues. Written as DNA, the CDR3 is TGTGCCAGCACCCCCCAAGGGGTCATGAACACTGAAGCTTTCTTT. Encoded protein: CASTPQGVMNTEAFF.

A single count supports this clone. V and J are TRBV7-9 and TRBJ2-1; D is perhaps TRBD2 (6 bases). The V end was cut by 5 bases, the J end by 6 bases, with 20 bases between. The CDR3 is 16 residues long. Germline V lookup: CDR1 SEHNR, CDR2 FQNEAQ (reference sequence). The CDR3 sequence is CASSPPARLVSNEQFF. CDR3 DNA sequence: TGTGCCAGCAGCCCACCCGCGAGACTAGTGAGCAATGAGCAGTTCTTC.

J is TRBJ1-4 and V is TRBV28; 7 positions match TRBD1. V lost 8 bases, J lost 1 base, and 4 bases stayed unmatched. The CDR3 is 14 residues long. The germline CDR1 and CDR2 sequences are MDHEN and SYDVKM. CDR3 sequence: CASRGTETNEKLFF. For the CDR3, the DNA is TGTGCCAGCCGAGGGACAGAAACTAATGAAAAACTGTTTTTT.

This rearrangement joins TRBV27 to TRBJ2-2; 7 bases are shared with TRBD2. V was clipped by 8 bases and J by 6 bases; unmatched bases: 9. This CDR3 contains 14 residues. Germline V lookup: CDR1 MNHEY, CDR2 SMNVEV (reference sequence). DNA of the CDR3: TGTGCCAGCGCCTACCTGGGACTACCCGGGGAGCTGTTTTTT. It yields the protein CASAYLGLPGELFF.

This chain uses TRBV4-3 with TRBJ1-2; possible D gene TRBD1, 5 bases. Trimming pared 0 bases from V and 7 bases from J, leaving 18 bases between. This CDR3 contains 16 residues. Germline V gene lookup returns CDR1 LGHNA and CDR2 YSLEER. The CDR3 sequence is CASSQDFVAGYPGYTF. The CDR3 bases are TGCGCCAGCAGCCAAGATTTCGTGGCAGGGTATCCTGGCTACACCTTC.

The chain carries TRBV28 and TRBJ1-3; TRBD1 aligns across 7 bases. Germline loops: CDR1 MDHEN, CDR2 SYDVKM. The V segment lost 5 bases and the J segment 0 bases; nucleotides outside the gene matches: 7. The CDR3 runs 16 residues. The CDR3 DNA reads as TGTGCCAGCAGTACTACAGGGGCAAGCTCTGGAAACACCATATATTTT. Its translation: CASSTTGASSGNTIYF. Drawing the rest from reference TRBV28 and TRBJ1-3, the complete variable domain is DVKVTQSSRYLVKRTGEKVFLECVQDMDHENMFWYRQDPGLGLRLIYFSYDVKMKEKGDIPEGYSVSREKKERFSLILESASTNQTSMYLCASSTTGASSGNTIYFGEGSWLTVV.

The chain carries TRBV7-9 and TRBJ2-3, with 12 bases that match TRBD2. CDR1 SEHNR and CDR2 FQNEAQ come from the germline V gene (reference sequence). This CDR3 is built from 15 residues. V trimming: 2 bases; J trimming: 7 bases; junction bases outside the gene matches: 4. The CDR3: CASSLLTSGSYTQYF. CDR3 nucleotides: TGTGCCAGCAGCTTATTGACTAGCGGGAGCTATACGCAGTATTTT.